The clone carrying this TCR beta chain is judged medium-sized. Antigen: not known. In germline, CDR1 is LGHNA, CDR2 YNFKEQ. This CDR3 is built from 15 residues. Deletions cut 4 bases from V and 4 bases from J, with 15 bases between. Co-extraction of RNA and DNA was performed on roughly 17-32 mg of unsorted bulk tissue. The patients lived with chronic HBV infection and had not yet received any treatment. A constant-region primer primed TCR beta cDNA synthesis from around 500 ng of total RNA. Researchers made the TCR beta libraries by running three nested multiplex PCR rounds with slightly modified ARM-PCR. Two initial PCR rounds of about 11 cycles each paired TRBV1-TRBV30 forward primers with a C-beta reverse primer. TCRdb analysed the multiplex PCR reads with MiXCR anew, one entry per CDR3 protein. The sample carries tens of thousands of distinct CDR3 sequences, approximately 70% recorded once. The record originates from a study of tumor-infiltrating lymphocytes in primary liver carcinoma.

Study-wide results and caveats: There were only about 7.5-24% of top clones found in all five tumor regions.

The material sequenced was liver tumor tissue from sampling region 2. The subset is: tumor region T2, inferior pole. The rearrangement uses TRBV4-2 and TRBJ2-3; possible D gene TRBD2, 6 bases. This receptor was taken from a man between 35 and 55 years old with primary liver carcinoma and hepatitis B virus infection. CDR3: CASSPKAGLADTQYF. CDR3 bases: TGTGCCAGCAGCCCTAAGGCGGGACTCGCAGATACGCAGTATTTT.